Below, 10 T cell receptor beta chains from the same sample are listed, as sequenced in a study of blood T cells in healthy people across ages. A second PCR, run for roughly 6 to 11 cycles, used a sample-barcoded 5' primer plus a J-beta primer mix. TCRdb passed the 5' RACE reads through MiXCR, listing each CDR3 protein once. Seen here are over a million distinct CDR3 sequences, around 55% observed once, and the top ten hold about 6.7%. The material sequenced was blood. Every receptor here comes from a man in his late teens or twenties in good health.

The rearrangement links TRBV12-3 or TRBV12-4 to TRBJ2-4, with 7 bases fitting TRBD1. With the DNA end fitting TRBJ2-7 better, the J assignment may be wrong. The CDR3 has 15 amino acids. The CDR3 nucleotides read TGTGCCAGCAGTGAACTCCCCCGACAGGGCCACGAGCAGTACTTC. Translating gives CASSELPRQGHEQYF.

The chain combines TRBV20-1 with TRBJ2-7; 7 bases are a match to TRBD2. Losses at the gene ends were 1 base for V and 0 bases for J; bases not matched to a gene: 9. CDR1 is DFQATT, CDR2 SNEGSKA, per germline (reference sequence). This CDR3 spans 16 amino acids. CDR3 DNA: TGCAGTGCTAGAGCCCCTCTAGGCGGGAGCTCCTACGAGCAGTACTTC. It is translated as CSARAPLGGSSYEQYF.

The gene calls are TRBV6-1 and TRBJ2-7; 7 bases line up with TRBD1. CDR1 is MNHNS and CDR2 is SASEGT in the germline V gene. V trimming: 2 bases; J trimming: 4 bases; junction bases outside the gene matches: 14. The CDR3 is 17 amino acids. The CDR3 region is CASSEHGDPGTAYEQYF. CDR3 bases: TGTGCCAGCAGTGAACATGGAGACCCCGGGACAGCTTACGAGCAGTACTTC.

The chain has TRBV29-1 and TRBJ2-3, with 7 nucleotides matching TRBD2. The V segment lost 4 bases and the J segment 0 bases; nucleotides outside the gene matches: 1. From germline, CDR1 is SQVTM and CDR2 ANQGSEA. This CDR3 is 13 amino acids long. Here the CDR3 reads CSVGEGSTDTQYF. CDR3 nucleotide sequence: TGCAGCGTTGGGGAGGGAAGCACAGATACGCAGTATTTT.

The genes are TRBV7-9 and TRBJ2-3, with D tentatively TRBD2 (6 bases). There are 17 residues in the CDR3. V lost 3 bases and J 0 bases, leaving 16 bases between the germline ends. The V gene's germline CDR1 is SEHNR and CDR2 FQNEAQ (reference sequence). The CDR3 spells CASSFPNSGASTDTQYF. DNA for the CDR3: TGTGCCAGCAGCTTCCCGAATAGCGGCGCTAGCACAGATACGCAGTATTTT.

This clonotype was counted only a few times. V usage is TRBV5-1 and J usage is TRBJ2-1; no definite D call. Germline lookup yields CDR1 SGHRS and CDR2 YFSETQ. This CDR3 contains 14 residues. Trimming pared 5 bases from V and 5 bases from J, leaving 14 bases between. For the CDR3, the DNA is TGCGCCAGCAGTGGGTGGTTCGGGCACAATGAGCAGTTCTTC. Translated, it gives CASSGWFGHNEQFF.

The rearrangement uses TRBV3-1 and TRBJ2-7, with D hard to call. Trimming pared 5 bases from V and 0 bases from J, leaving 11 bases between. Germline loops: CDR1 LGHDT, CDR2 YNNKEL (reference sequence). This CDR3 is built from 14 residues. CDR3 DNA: TGTGCCAGCAGCTCCGTCCGACGCTCCTACGAGCAGTACTTC. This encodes CASSSVRRSYEQYF.

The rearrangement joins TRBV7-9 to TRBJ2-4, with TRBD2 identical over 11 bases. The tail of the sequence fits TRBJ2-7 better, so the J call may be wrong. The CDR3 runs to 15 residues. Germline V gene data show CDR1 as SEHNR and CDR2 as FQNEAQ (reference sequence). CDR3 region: CASTEGLAASYEQYF. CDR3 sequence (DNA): TGTGCCAGCACCGAGGGACTAGCGGCTTCCTACGAGCAGTACTTC.

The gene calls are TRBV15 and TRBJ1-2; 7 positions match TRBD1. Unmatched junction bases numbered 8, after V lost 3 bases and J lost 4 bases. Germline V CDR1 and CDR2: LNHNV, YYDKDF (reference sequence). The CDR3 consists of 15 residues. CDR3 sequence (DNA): TGTGCCACCAGCAGTTTACAGGGGATTGTCTATGGCTACACCTTC. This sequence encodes CATSSLQGIVYGYTF. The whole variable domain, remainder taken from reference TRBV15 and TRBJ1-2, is DAMVIQNPRYQVTQFGKPVTLSCSQTLNHNVMYWYQQKSSQAPKLLFHYYDKDFNNEADTPDNFQSRRPNTSFCFLDIRSPGLGDTAMYLCATSSLQGIVYGYTFGSGTRLTVV.

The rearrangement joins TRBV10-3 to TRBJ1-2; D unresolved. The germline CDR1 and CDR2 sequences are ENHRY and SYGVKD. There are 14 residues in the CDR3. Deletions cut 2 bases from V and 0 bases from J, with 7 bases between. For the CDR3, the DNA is TGTGCCATCAGTGAGGAGTTAGCTAACTATGGCTACACCTTC. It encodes CAISEELANYGYTF.